These T cell receptor beta chains were read from a single sample in a study of blood T cells in healthy people across ages. TCRdb passed the 5' RACE reads through MiXCR, listing each CDR3 protein once. Of about a million distinct CDR3 sequences listed, roughly 47% were seen once; the top ten hold about a fifth. Specimen: blood. The receptors originated from a woman aged 55-69 years in good health. Each CDR3 is given with its conserved first and last residue. The D gene is left open where the match is weak. Clone size is stated in some rows and not others, as once, few, many or a class when expanded.

clone size: -; D gene: -; V gene: TRBV27; J gene: TRBJ2-1; CDR3 protein: CASSLSSGSRVYEQFF; CDR3 DNA: TGTGCCAGCAGTTTATCGAGTGGTTCGAGGGTCTACGAGCAGTTCTTC
clone size: few; D gene: TRBD1; V gene: TRBV20-1; J gene: TRBJ2-3; CDR3 protein: CSARGQVPSTDTQYF; CDR3 DNA: TGCAGTGCCAGGGGACAGGTCCCGTCCACAGATACGCAGTATTTT
clone size: many; D gene: -; V gene: TRBV28; J gene: TRBJ2-5; CDR3 protein: CASRLQETQYF; CDR3 DNA: TGTGCCAGCAGACTCCAAGAGACCCAGTACTTC
clone size: few; D gene: -; V gene: TRBV29-1; J gene: TRBJ1-4; CDR3 protein: CSAHRDEKLFF; CDR3 DNA: TGCAGCGCCCACAGGGATGAAAAACTGTTTTTT
clone size: -; D gene: -; V gene: TRBV28; J gene: TRBJ2-4; CDR3 protein: CASSPPSLASIQYF; CDR3 DNA: TGTGCCAGCAGCCCCCCCTCCCTAGCGTCCATTCAGTACTTC
clone size: few; D gene: TRBD2; V gene: TRBV29-1; J gene: TRBJ2-1; CDR3 protein: CSVDSFPGTKNEQFF; CDR3 DNA: TGCAGCGTTGACTCATTCCCCGGGACTAAAAATGAGCAGTTCTTC
clone size: few; D gene: -; V gene: TRBV15; J gene: TRBJ2-7; CDR3 protein: CATSRETEGGEQYF; CDR3 DNA: TGTGCCACCAGCAGAGAAACGGAAGGGGGCGAGCAGTACTTC
clone size: -; D gene: TRBD1; V gene: TRBV18; J gene: TRBJ2-7; CDR3 protein: CASAPASQGAYEQYF; CDR3 DNA: TGTGCCAGCGCCCCCGCGTCCCAGGGGGCGTACGAGCAGTACTTC
clone size: -; D gene: -; V gene: TRBV6-2/TRBV6-3; J gene: TRBJ2-1; CDR3 protein: CTSRPRDGGYNWFF; CDR3 DNA: TGTACCAGCAGGCCCCGGGACGGGGGATATAATTGGTTCTTC
clone size: -; D gene: -; V gene: TRBV20-1; J gene: TRBJ1-5; CDR3 protein: CSARVNLRSNQPQHF; CDR3 DNA: TGCAGCGCTAGAGTAAATTTGCGCAGCAATCAGCCCCAGCATTTT
clone size: -; D gene: TRBD2; V gene: TRBV30; J gene: TRBJ2-7; CDR3 protein: CAWGLAGGPYEQYF; CDR3 DNA: TGTGCCTGGGGACTAGCGGGAGGACCCTACGAGCAGTACTTC
clone size: -; D gene: -; V gene: TRBV30; J gene: TRBJ1-2; CDR3 protein: CAWSSLYGYTF; CDR3 DNA: TGTGCCTGGAGTAGCCTCTATGGCTACACCTTC
clone size: -; D gene: TRBD2; V gene: TRBV6-1; J gene: TRBJ2-3; CDR3 protein: CASTSGSSDTQYF; CDR3 DNA: TGTGCCAGCACCAGCGGGAGCTCAGATACGCAGTATTTT
clone size: -; D gene: -; V gene: TRBV21-1; J gene: TRBJ1-5; CDR3 protein: CASSARGVRESQPQHF; CDR3 DNA: TGTGCCAGCAGCGCGAGGGGGGTCAGAGAGAGTCAGCCCCAGCATTTT
clone size: -; D gene: TRBD1; V gene: TRBV20-1; J gene: TRBJ1-1; CDR3 protein: CSASPTGAGNTEAFF; CDR3 DNA: TGCAGTGCTAGCCCGACAGGGGCGGGGAACACTGAAGCTTTCTTT
clone size: -; D gene: TRBD2; V gene: TRBV12-3/TRBV12-4; J gene: TRBJ2-7; CDR3 protein: CASSRRTSGIAYEQYF; CDR3 DNA: TGTGCCAGCAGTCGCCGGACTAGCGGGATCGCCTACGAGCAGTACTTC
clone size: once; D gene: -; V gene: TRBV27; J gene: TRBJ1-1; CDR3 protein: CAGSPSGSKNTEAFF; CDR3 DNA: TGTGCCGGCAGTCCTTCAGGGTCGAAGAACACTGAAGCTTTCTTT
clone size: once; D gene: -; V gene: TRBV7-3; J gene: TRBJ2-7; CDR3 protein: CASSLIGGTTYEQYF; CDR3 DNA: TGTGCCAGCAGCTTAATTGGCGGGACGACCTACGAGCAGTACTTC
clone size: -; D gene: TRBD1; V gene: TRBV12-3/TRBV12-4; J gene: TRBJ1-1; CDR3 protein: CASSLGTGVGEDTEAFF; CDR3 DNA: TGTGCCAGCAGTTTAGGGACAGGGGTTGGGGAGGACACTGAAGCTTTCTTT
clone size: -; D gene: -; V gene: TRBV7-2; J gene: TRBJ2-1; CDR3 protein: CASSRTRQPANEQFF; CDR3 DNA: TGTGCCAGCAGTCGTACCCGGCAGCCAGCCAATGAGCAGTTCTTC
clone size: many; D gene: TRBD2; V gene: TRBV3-1; J gene: TRBJ2-7; CDR3 protein: CASSQLAGVSYNEQYF; CDR3 DNA: TGTGCCAGCAGCCAACTAGCGGGAGTTTCCTACAATGAGCAGTACTTC
clone size: -; D gene: TRBD2; V gene: TRBV3-1; J gene: TRBJ2-5; CDR3 protein: CASSQDRVAGTVKYF; CDR3 DNA: TGTGCCAGCAGCCAAGATAGGGTAGCGGGAACCGTGAAGTACTTC
clone size: -; D gene: TRBD2; V gene: TRBV7-3; J gene: TRBJ2-7; CDR3 protein: CASSTNSGLAYEQYF; CDR3 DNA: TGTGCCAGCAGCACCAACTCCGGACTAGCCTACGAGCAGTACTTC
clone size: -; D gene: -; V gene: TRBV3-1; J gene: TRBJ2-1; CDR3 protein: CASSQDGLAGNEQFF; CDR3 DNA: TGTGCCAGCAGCCAAGATGGGCTAGCAGGCAATGAGCAGTTCTTC
clone size: few; D gene: TRBD2; V gene: TRBV20-1; J gene: TRBJ2-7; CDR3 protein: CSASGGTSGAYEQYF; CDR3 DNA: TGCAGTGCTTCCGGGGGGACTAGCGGCGCCTACGAGCAGTACTTC
clone size: -; D gene: TRBD2; V gene: TRBV4-3; J gene: TRBJ2-6; CDR3 protein: CASTSGRTGANVLTF; CDR3 DNA: TGCGCCAGCACTAGCGGGAGAACTGGGGCCAACGTCCTGACTTTC
clone size: -; D gene: -; V gene: TRBV12-3/TRBV12-4; J gene: TRBJ2-7; CDR3 protein: CASSRGIYGQYF; CDR3 DNA: TGTGCCAGCAGCCGGGGCATCTACGGGCAGTACTTC
clone size: few; D gene: TRBD2; V gene: TRBV28; J gene: TRBJ2-7; CDR3 protein: CASSLMASGTYEQYF; CDR3 DNA: TGTGCCAGCAGTTTAATGGCTAGCGGGACCTACGAGCAGTACTTC
clone size: few; D gene: -; V gene: TRBV6-2/TRBV6-3; J gene: TRBJ2-3; CDR3 protein: CASSYRTFSGADTQYF; CDR3 DNA: TGTGCCAGCAGTTATCGGACCTTTAGCGGAGCAGATACGCAGTATTTT
clone size: -; D gene: -; V gene: TRBV7-3; J gene: TRBJ1-2; CDR3 protein: CASSLTPTARDGYTF; CDR3 DNA: TGTGCCAGCAGCTTAACTCCGACAGCGAGGGATGGCTACACCTTC
clone size: few; D gene: -; V gene: TRBV7-2; J gene: TRBJ2-7; CDR3 protein: CASSSRVDYEQYF; CDR3 DNA: TGTGCCAGCAGCTCGAGGGTAGACTACGAGCAGTACTTC